This T cell receptor (beta chain) was recovered during a study of blood T cell repertoires in COVID-19. In the original analysis: Estimation of nucleated cell counts relied on the amplification of reference gene primers. The method was immunoSEQ multiplex PCR; TCRdb's version includes in-frame clones alone and lacks a portion of them. V, J and clone size derive from that table, while D and trimming were established from the DNA sequence. Of some 350,000 clones listed, around 87% are singletons. Cohorts were determined from participant-reported clinical history. This CDR3 has 12 residues. Germline CDR1 MNHEY, CDR2 SVGAGI. V was clipped by 5 bases and J by 3 bases, with 8 bases between them.

Input material: PBMCs or T cells enriched from blood (not recorded which). The J gene is TRBJ2-7, the V gene TRBV6-5, with TRBD1 as a possible D gene (5 bases). The sequence derives from a woman aged 25 to 39 who had recovered from COVID-19. The CDR3 nucleotides are TGTGCCAGCAGTAGGACAAGCTACGAGCAGTACTTC. It yields the protein CASSRTSYEQYF.